These 7 T cell receptor beta chains came from one sample sequenced in a study of blood T cells in healthy people across ages. Through a sample-barcoded 5' primer and a J-beta primer mix, a second PCR was run for roughly 6 to 11 cycles. TCRdb used MiXCR to reprocess the 5' RACE reads, holding one entry per CDR3 protein. The data show about 1.7 million distinct CDR3 sequences, with 28% seen just once and 7% to 9% held by the top ten. Sequenced material: blood. The receptors stem from a woman aged 30 to 39 in good health.

The V gene is TRBV27, the J gene TRBJ1-5; a weak D match, TRBD1 (5 bases). The CDR3 extends over 13 amino acids. Germline V lookup: CDR1 MNHEY, CDR2 SMNVEV (reference sequence). Trimming took off 4 bases at V and 12 bases at J, with 16 bases between the two ends. CDR3 DNA: TGTGCCAGCAGTTGGGACGATGTGAATAGCCAGCATTTT. It codes for CASSWDDVNSQHF.

The sample holds many counts of this clonotype. The chain has TRBV12-5 and TRBJ2-5, with D hard to call. Germline V CDR1 and CDR2: LGHNT, FRNRAP. The CDR3 extends over 12 amino acids. The V gene lost 4 bases and the J gene lost 3 bases, with 6 bases spanning the gap. The CDR3 spells CASGSWEETQYF. Here the CDR3 DNA reads TGTGCTAGTGGTTCGTGGGAAGAGACCCAGTACTTC.

Here the CDR3 reads CASSQEDGRAGFF. CDR3 nucleotide sequence: TGTGCCAGCAGCCAAGAGGACGGGAGGGCCGGGTTCTTC. This rearrangement joins TRBV3-1 to TRBJ2-1, with 8 bases matching TRBD2. The CDR3 contains 13 residues. V lost 0 bases and J lost 15; bases outside the gene matches: 7. The germline CDR1 and CDR2 sequences are LGHDT and YNNKEL (reference sequence).

This clonotype occurred a few times. The V gene is TRBV6-5, the J gene TRBJ1-4; TRBD1 matches 7 bases. The CDR3 length is 14 residues. Per the germline V gene, CDR1 is MNHEY and CDR2 is SVGAGI. Trimming cost V 2 bases and J 6 bases; bases outside gene matches: 3. The CDR3 region is CASSYGRGDEKLFF. The CDR3, as DNA: TGTGCCAGCAGTTACGGCAGGGGGGATGAAAAACTGTTTTTT.

The rearrangement joins TRBV4-1 to TRBJ1-1; weak D call: TRBD1 (5 bases). There are 15 residues in the CDR3. Germline assignment: CDR1 MGHRA and CDR2 YSYEKL. Trimming removed 0 bases at V and 4 bases at J, with 12 bases between. CDR3 region: CASSQESRGGTEAFF. The CDR3, as DNA: TGCGCCAGCAGCCAAGAGAGCCGGGGCGGCACTGAAGCTTTCTTT.

The rearrangement uses TRBV10-3 and TRBJ2-1; TRBD2 matches 9 bases. The V and J ends lost 6 bases and 11 bases, in that order; junction bases with no gene match: 11. The CDR3 contains 14 residues. CDR1 and CDR2 (germline): ENHRY, SYGVKD. The CDR3 bases are TGTGCCATCAGAGGGACTAGCAGGGTCGGAAAGCAGTTCTTC. Translated, it gives CAIRGTSRVGKQFF.

The sample holds one count of this clonotype. A much larger clone lies one base from this, so it may be a read error. The chain links TRBV29-1 to TRBJ2-1, with D maybe TRBD1 (5 bases). With the DNA end fitting TRBJ2-7 better, the J assignment may be wrong. The CDR3 covers 14 residues. Germline loops: CDR1 SQVTM, CDR2 ANQGSEA. CDR3 DNA sequence: TGCAGCGTTGAAGGCAGGGTGGGTAACAATGAGCAGTACTTC. It codes for CSVEGRVGNNEQYF.